There are many counts of the clone carrying this TCR beta chain. Time point defined: sample taken at primary tumor resection. Donation came from approximately 69 patients with untreated early-stage non-small cell lung cancer. Unsorted tumor, nontumor lung tissue or cryopreserved PBMC supplied the whole RNA. CDR3 length: 17 amino acids. Germline V lookup: CDR1 KGHSH, CDR2 LQKENI. J lost 5 bases, V lost 4 bases, and 11 bases had no gene match. Each molecule of TCR cDNA was tagged with one unique molecular identifier. From the 5' RACE reads, TCRdb called clonotypes with MiXCR, one entry per CDR3 protein. The top ten hold about 37% of the sample, which has 39,000 or so distinct CDR3 sequences, approximately 3.1% seen once. The entry originates in a study of spatial heterogeneity in lung cancer. On the study more broadly: Sequencing consistently turned up more beta-chain sequences than alpha-chain sequences.

The sequences come from normal lung tissue next to the tumor, collected at surgery. The TCR comes from a male donor with early-stage non-small cell lung cancer. The chain has TRBV18 and TRBJ1-5; 10 bases match TRBD1. The CDR3 spells CASSRSGTGATDQPQHF. CDR3 nucleotide sequence: TGTGCCAGCTCACGATCCGGGACAGGGGCGACTGATCAGCCCCAGCATTTT. The complete variable domain, with remaining parts taken from reference TRBV18 and TRBJ1-5, reads NAGVMQNPRHLVRRRGQEARLRCSPMKGHSHVYWYRQLPEEGLKFMVYLQKENIIDESGMPKERFSAEFPKEGPSILRIQQVVRGDSAAYFCASSRSGTGATDQPQHFGDGTRLSIL.